This T cell receptor beta chain emerged from a study of human T cells and chemical hapten exposure. This sample's time point: pre-sensitization, week 0. Described treatment: therapeutic diphenylcyclopropenone sensitization with weekly scalp DPC. Original handling: There were a median of approximately 100,000 TCRs per sample, with a range from about 23,224 to 690,600. In TCRdb, the RACE reads were re-called with MiXCR into one record per CDR3 protein. The V and J calls shown here were made by TCRdb, not taken from the authors' results. Of 350,000 to 450,000 distinct CDR3 sequences in the sample, 5.1% are singletons; the top ten hold 2.5% to 3%. The CDR3 extends over 13 amino acids. The V gene's germline CDR1 is LGHNA and CDR2 YSLEER. V dropped 5 bases and J dropped 4 bases, with 11 bases sitting between them.

This specimen consisted of whole blood, obtained in connection with sensitization to the hapten diphenylcyclopropenone (DPC). The clonotype was recovered from a woman aged 50 to 65 with alopecia areata. Some clones in this sample may be carry-over from other donors' samples. V gene TRBV4-3 combines with J gene TRBJ1-1; D gene unclear. CDR3 protein: CASSTRQFTEAFF. DNA for the CDR3: TGCGCCAGCAGCACTCGACAATTCACTGAAGCTTTCTTT.